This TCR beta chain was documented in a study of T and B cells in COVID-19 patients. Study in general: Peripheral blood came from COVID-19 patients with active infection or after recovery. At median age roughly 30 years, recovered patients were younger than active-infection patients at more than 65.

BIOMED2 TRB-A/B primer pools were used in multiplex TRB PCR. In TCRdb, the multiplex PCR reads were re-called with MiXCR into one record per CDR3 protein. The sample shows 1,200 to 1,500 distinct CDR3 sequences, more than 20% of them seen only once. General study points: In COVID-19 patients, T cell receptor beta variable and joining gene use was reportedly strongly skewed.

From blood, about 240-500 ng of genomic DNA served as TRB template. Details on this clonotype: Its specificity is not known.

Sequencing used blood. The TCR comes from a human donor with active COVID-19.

CDR3 nucleotide sequence: TGCAGTGCTAGAGACCTCCTAGCGGGGGCCACAGATACGCAGTATTTT. It yields the protein CSARDLLAGATDTQYF. This sequence joins TRBV29-1 and TRBJ2-3; TRBD2 matches at 10 bases. Germline V lookup: CDR1 SQVTM, CDR2 ANQGSEA. The CDR3 spans 16 residues.